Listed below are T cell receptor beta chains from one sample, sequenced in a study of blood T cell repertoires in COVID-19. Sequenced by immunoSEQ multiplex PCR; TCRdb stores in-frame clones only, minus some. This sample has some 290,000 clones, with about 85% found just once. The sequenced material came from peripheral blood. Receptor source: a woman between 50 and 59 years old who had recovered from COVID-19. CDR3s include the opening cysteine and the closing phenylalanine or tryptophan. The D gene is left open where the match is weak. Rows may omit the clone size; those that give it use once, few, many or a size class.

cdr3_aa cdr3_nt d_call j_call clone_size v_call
CASSRQGNGYTF TGTGCCAGCAGCCGACAGGGAAATGGCTACACCTTC TRBD1 TRBJ1-2 - TRBV12-3/TRBV12-4
CASSLVLYQPQHF TGTGCCAGCAGCTTAGTCTTGTATCAGCCCCAGCATTTT - TRBJ1-5 - TRBV7-2
CASSYLNRGTNEKLFF TGTGCCAGCAGCTACCTTAACAGGGGAACTAATGAAAAACTGTTTTTT TRBD1 TRBJ1-4 - TRBV7-8
CATSRSLNTEAFF TGTGCCACCAGCAGAAGCCTGAACACTGAAGCTTTCTTT - TRBJ1-1 - TRBV15
CASSLRAPYGYTF TGTGCCAGCAGCCTGAGAGCCCCGTATGGCTACACCTTC - TRBJ1-2 - TRBV6-2/TRBV6-3
CASSIDSSRTLADTQYF TGTGCCAGTAGTATAGATTCCTCGCGGACACTTGCAGATACGCAGTATTTT - TRBJ2-3 - TRBV19
CASILGGFYPGANYGYTF TGTGCCAGCATCCTCGGCGGGTTTTATCCGGGGGCTAACTATGGCTACACCTTC - TRBJ1-2 - TRBV5-6
CSGLGQGLYEQYF TGCAGCGGACTGGGACAGGGGCTCTACGAGCAGTACTTC TRBD1 TRBJ2-7 - TRBV29-1
CASSIGLAGGTKNIQYF TGTGCCAGTAGTATCGGACTAGCGGGGGGTACCAAAAACATTCAGTACTTC TRBD2 TRBJ2-4 - TRBV19
CASSPLAGGPNTGELFF TGCGCCAGCAGCCCCTTAGCGGGGGGACCCAACACCGGGGAGCTGTTTTTT TRBD2 TRBJ2-2 - TRBV4-3
CASSLDDTYGYTF TGTGCCAGCAGCTTAGATGACACCTATGGCTACACCTTC - TRBJ1-2 few TRBV7-2
CASSVGVPRGTDTQYF TGTGCCAGCAGCGTAGGGGTCCCTCGGGGCACAGATACGCAGTATTTT - TRBJ2-3 - TRBV9
CASSDSTGSGELFF TGTGCCAGCAGTGACTCGACCGGGTCCGGGGAGCTGTTTTTT - TRBJ2-2 - TRBV25-1
CASSGWTVSGNTIYF TGTGCCAGCAGTGGATGGACAGTCTCTGGAAACACCATATATTTT - TRBJ1-3 few TRBV6-2/TRBV6-3
CASSLRVGAHNEQFF TGTGCCAGCAGCCTTCGGGTGGGGGCCCACAATGAGCAGTTCTTC - TRBJ2-1 - TRBV14
CASSLGGGGANVLTF TGTGCCAGTAGTTTGGGGGGAGGCGGGGCCAACGTCCTGACTTTC - TRBJ2-6 once TRBV19
CARSSTPGQGAPNTEAFF TGTGCCAGAAGCTCCACCCCGGGACAGGGGGCGCCCAACACTGAAGCTTTCTTT TRBD1 TRBJ1-1 few TRBV5-3
CASSERTVYGYTF TGTGCCAGCAGTGAACGAACAGTATATGGCTACACCTTC - TRBJ1-2 - TRBV2
CATSRVRLADEQFF TGTGCCACCAGCAGAGTAAGGTTAGCGGATGAGCAGTTCTTC - TRBJ2-1 - TRBV15
CSVGDGTGIYEQYF TGCAGCGTTGGAGACGGGACAGGGATCTACGAGCAGTACTTC TRBD1 TRBJ2-7 - TRBV29-1
CASSRDRVGYGYTF TGTGCCAGCAGCCGGGACAGGGTTGGCTATGGCTACACCTTC TRBD1 TRBJ1-2 - TRBV7-8
CASSTDRGSNEQFF TGTGCCAGCAGCACCGACAGGGGGTCCAATGAGCAGTTCTTC TRBD1 TRBJ2-1 - TRBV7-9
CAWSKSGGGLRNEQFF TGTGCCTGGAGTAAGAGCGGGGGGGGCTTACGGAATGAGCAGTTCTTC TRBD2 TRBJ2-1 - TRBV30
CASSLLGQGANSPLHF TGTGCCAGCAGTTTACTAGGACAGGGTGCGAATTCACCCCTCCACTTT TRBD1 TRBJ1-6 - TRBV7-2
CASSQEIRWGYTF TGTGCCAGCAGCCAAGAGATCCGGTGGGGCTACACCTTC - TRBJ1-2 - TRBV4-2
CATRYTEAFF TGTGCCACCCGGTACACTGAAGCTTTCTTT - TRBJ1-1 - TRBV2
CASSIVATGGNTIYF TGTGCCAGTAGTATAGTGGCGACAGGAGGAAACACCATATATTTT - TRBJ1-3 - TRBV19
CASSFSSNEQFF TGTGCCAGCAGCTTCAGTTCCAATGAGCAGTTCTTC - TRBJ2-1 - TRBV9
CASGEGSSGNTIYF TGCGCCAGCGGGGAGGGGAGCTCTGGAAACACCATATATTTT - TRBJ1-3 - TRBV5-1
CASSPPGQVNEKLFF TGTGCCAGTAGTCCCCCGGGACAGGTCAATGAAAAACTGTTTTTT TRBD1 TRBJ1-4 - TRBV19
CATSRGLSGGSYNEQFF TGTGCCACCAGCAGAGGCCTAAGCGGAGGCTCCTACAATGAGCAGTTCTTC - TRBJ2-1 - TRBV15
CATSDRTSGTREQFF TGTGCCACCAGTGACAGGACTAGCGGGACCCGAGAGCAGTTCTTC TRBD2 TRBJ2-1 - TRBV24-1
CASRHAGSTGANVLTF TGTGCCAGCAGACACGCAGGGTCTACTGGGGCCAACGTCCTGACTTTC - TRBJ2-6 - TRBV7-9
CASSPLRSRTEAFF TGCGCCAGCAGCCCCCTCAGGTCGCGCACTGAAGCTTTCTTT - TRBJ1-1 once TRBV4-1
CASSAGPNTGELFF TGTGCCAGCAGCGCAGGGCCGAACACCGGGGAGCTGTTTTTT - TRBJ2-2 - TRBV6-5
CASSEYGTENTEAFF TGTGCCAGCAGTGAATATGGGACAGAGAACACTGAAGCTTTCTTT TRBD1 TRBJ1-1 few TRBV2
CASSWASGGDYGYTF TGTGCCAGCAGTTGGGCTTCGGGAGGAGACTATGGCTACACCTTC - TRBJ1-2 once TRBV27
CATGHGGYTF TGTGCCACGGGACACGGGGGCTACACCTTC - TRBJ1-2 - TRBV19
CASSLGSSGSNPDTQYF TGCGCCAGCAGCTTGGGGAGTAGCGGGAGTAACCCAGATACGCAGTATTTT TRBD2 TRBJ2-3 - TRBV5-1
CASSGRDRGNIQYF TGCGCCAGCAGCGGCCGGGACAGGGGAAACATTCAGTACTTC TRBD1 TRBJ2-4 - TRBV5-1
CASSSTGPATQYF TGTGCCAGCAGCTCTACAGGGCCCGCGACGCAGTATTTT - TRBJ2-3 - TRBV7-3
CASSLVLGTGVEQYF TGTGCCAGCAGCTTAGTTCTCGGGACAGGAGTCGAGCAGTACTTC TRBD1 TRBJ2-7 - TRBV7-2
CSVVRESKHEQYF TGCAGCGTTGTGCGGGAGAGTAAACACGAGCAGTACTTC TRBD2 TRBJ2-7 - TRBV29-1
CASSDQGPLGQYF TGCGCCAGCAGTGATCAGGGGCCTTTAGGGCAGTACTTC - TRBJ2-7 - TRBV10-2
CASSLLRGFNYGYTF TGTGCCAGCAGCTTGCTAAGGGGATTCAACTATGGCTACACCTTC - TRBJ1-2 - TRBV5-8
CASRTSGGNYNEQFF TGTGCCAGTAGAACTAGCGGGGGGAACTACAATGAGCAGTTCTTC TRBD2 TRBJ2-1 - TRBV19
CSASPGMNTEAFF TGCAGTGCTAGTCCCGGGATGAACACTGAAGCTTTCTTT - TRBJ1-1 - TRBV20-1
CATRQGFVGLNEKLFF TGTGCCACCCGACAGGGGTTCGTAGGCCTAAATGAAAAACTGTTTTTT TRBD1 TRBJ1-4 - TRBV19
CASSLEAGGPYEQYF TGTGCCAGCAGCTTAGAAGCGGGAGGTCCCTACGAGCAGTACTTC TRBD2 TRBJ2-7 - TRBV7-8
CASSLTGDSGNTIYF TGTGCCAGCAGCCTCACCGGGGACTCTGGAAACACCATATATTTT - TRBJ1-3 - TRBV9